This T cell receptor (beta chain) was sequenced in a study of graft-versus-host responses after intestinal transplantation. On the study more broadly: Recipients uniformly received anti-thymocyte globulin induction, followed by tacrolimus and steroids for roughly 3 years. Findings of the study overall: Recipient marrow harbored GvH clones, some of which surfaced first in ileum or blood.

From germline, CDR1 is SEHNR and CDR2 FQNEAQ (reference sequence). The V end lost 0 bases, the J end lost 5 bases, and 11 bases lay between the germline ends. This CDR3 spans 14 amino acids. Comment on this clone: What it binds is not known.

Produced via immunoSEQ multiplex PCR; TCRdb's table is partial and in-frame only. The table includes around 99,000 clones, roughly 91% detected once. This chain uses TRBV7-9 with TRBJ2-7; D might be TRBD2 (5 bases). The source of this sequence is a human donor who received an intestinal transplant. The specimen was unstimulated CD8+ T cells sorted from spleen or lymph node cells, collected before intestinal transplant. CDR3: CASSLADASHEQYF. DNA of the CDR3: TGTGCCAGCAGCTTAGCGGACGCTAGCCACGAGCAGTACTTC.